This TCR beta chain was sequenced in a study of T cells in Graves' hyperthyroidism and ophthalmopathy. For this clonotype: Its specificity is not known.

The CDR3 runs to 13 residues. Trimming at V came to 10 bases and at J to 6 bases, leaving 10 bases not matched to a gene. CDR1 is SGHAT, CDR2 FQDESV, per germline (reference sequence). Participants, patients aged 18 to 65, had newly diagnosed hyperthyroidism with a duration under 2 months. Clinical symptoms, serum thyroxine and TRAb, thyroid ultrasound and orbital computed tomography together formed the diagnostic basis. TCR beta CDR3 regions were amplified from RNA. When the TCR CDR3 underwent first-round RT-PCR, the HTBI primer set was used. TCRdb used MiXCR to reprocess the multiplex PCR reads, holding one entry per CDR3 protein. Of under 350,000 distinct CDR3 sequences listed, 18% are singletons. The study's findings and limits: Blood shared most expanded thyroid clonotypes above 0.001.

The clonotype comes from a woman in her forties or fifties with Graves' hyperthyroidism. The sequencing sample was made of blood. This chain joins TRBV11-1 and TRBJ1-2, with 8 bases identical to TRBD1. In DNA, the CDR3 is TGTGCCAACACCATGCAGGGGGCTGATGGCTACACCTTC. As protein: CANTMQGADGYTF.